In its sample, the clone carrying this TCR beta chain was seen many times. Its antigen is currently unknown. The data originate from a study of T cells in Graves' hyperthyroidism and ophthalmopathy. Per germline, CDR1 SGHRS and CDR2 YFSETQ. The CDR3 length is 14 residues. With 3 bases removed from V and 3 bases from J, the gap between germline ends came to 13 bases. Study-wide results and limits: Most expanded thyroid clonotypes above 0.001 also appeared in blood.

Authors of the study amplified TCR beta CDR3 regions from RNA transcripts. With the HTBI primer set, the TCR CDR3 went through a first round of RT-PCR. TCRdb recomputed calls from the multiplex PCR reads with MiXCR, one row per CDR3 protein. The sample has approximately 370,000 distinct CDR3 sequences, 15% seen once; the top ten hold 32%. The clonotype originates from a woman aged 25 to 39 with Graves' hyperthyroidism. V is TRBV5-1 and J is TRBJ2-7, with D perhaps matching TRBD2 (7 bases). The sequenced sample consisted of blood. CDR3 region: CASSSLRGGYEQYF. CDR3 coding DNA: TGCGCCAGCAGCTCCCTGAGGGGGGGCTACGAGCAGTACTTC.